This T cell receptor beta chain was identified in a study of CD8+ T cells in alopecia areata. Study-level results: Scalp clonality, along with expanded CD8+ clones among the top 100, was significantly decreased by tofacitinib.

CDR3 length: 14 residues. Germline CDR1 and CDR2: LNHDA and SQIVND (reference sequence). Unmatched junction bases numbered 10, after V lost 7 bases and J lost 5 bases. Reverse transcription of extracted RNA yielded cDNA, which provided the sequencing template. TCRdb keeps only in-frame clones here, not all; method: immunoSEQ multiplex PCR. Of approximately 210,000 clones listed, roughly three fifths are singletons. Documented treatment: oral pan-JAK inhibitor, 5-10 mg twice daily. This clone was observed a handful of times. What it binds is unknown. This receptor was taken from a human donor with alopecia areata. The sequences come from CD4+ T cells sorted from blood, collected at week 4, from a patient treated with tofacitinib. The chain links TRBV19 to TRBJ1-1; 7 nucleotides align to TRBD1. CDR3 nucleotide sequence: TGTGCCAGTATCCGAGGGGGCGAAGGGACTGAAGCTTTCTTT. It codes for CASIRGGEGTEAFF.